Each of the 8 T cell receptor beta chains below was sequenced from the same sample in a study of blood T cells in healthy people across ages (dated by TCRdb to the mid-2010s). Libraries were made using 5' RACE. Sequencing relied on an Illumina HiSeq 2500. The second PCR ran for roughly 7 to 11 cycles and used a J-beta primer mix along with a sample-barcoded 5' primer. Using fastp trimming at Q25 and MiXCR clonotype assembly, TCRdb reanalyzed the public sequencing data and kept in-frame beta chains. Entries that share a CDR3 protein sequence are merged under the most common genes and DNA. Recorded for this sample are 980,000 or so distinct CDR3 sequences; 48% of them occurred a single time. Around 15% of the sample rests with the top ten. The sequenced sample consisted of blood. The receptors derive from a man between 25 and 39 years old in good health.

Written as DNA, the CDR3 is TGTGCCACCAGCGCCCTGGGAGGCAAAAACATTCAGTACTTC. This encodes CATSALGGKNIQYF. The chain uses TRBV24-1 and TRBJ2-4; maybe TRBD2 (6 bases). The CDR3 runs to 14 residues. V lost 7 bases and J 3 bases, leaving 12 bases between the germline ends. Germline assignment: CDR1 KGHDR and CDR2 SFDVKD.

The J gene is TRBJ2-7, the V gene TRBV6-2 or TRBV6-3; D is perhaps TRBD1 (7 bases). Germline CDR1 is MNHEY and CDR2 is SVGEGT. Trimming left V 6 bases short and J 7 bases short, with 13 bases between. The CDR3 sequence is 12 residues long. The CDR3 DNA is TGTGCCAGCAGGGCGGGACAGCGGGAGCAGTACTTC. It encodes CASRAGQREQYF.

The chain employs TRBV20-1 and TRBJ2-7; TRBD1 matches at 9 bases. Trimming took 6 bases from V and 7 from J; bases not matched to a gene: 10. Germline V lookup: CDR1 DFQATT, CDR2 SNEGSKA (reference sequence). The CDR3 has 13 amino acids. The CDR3 DNA reads TGCAGTGCAACCGCTCGGGACAGGGTTGAGCAGTACTTC. Amino acids: CSATARDRVEQYF.

There are many counts of this clonotype. The chain links TRBV12-3 or TRBV12-4 to TRBJ2-7; D perhaps matches TRBD2 (7 bases). Trimming took 2 bases from V and 4 from J, leaving 15 bases between them. The CDR3 covers 15 residues. The CDR3 coding sequence is TGTGCCAGCAGTTTACGGGGGGCTCGTAGTTACGAGCAGTACTTC. Its translation is CASSLRGARSYEQYF.

The V and J genes are TRBV28 and TRBJ1-2; 8 bases align to TRBD1. Germline V lookup: CDR1 MDHEN, CDR2 SYDVKM. V shed 5 bases and J 3 bases; nucleotides not matched to a gene: 8. This CDR3 spans 15 amino acids. In DNA, the CDR3 is TGTGCCAGCAGTGGCGTCGGGACAGGCGACTATGGCTACACCTTC. This sequence encodes CASSGVGTGDYGYTF.

This chain uses TRBV27 with TRBJ2-3; D may be TRBD1 or TRBD2 (5 bases each). V lost 5 bases and J lost 1, with 13 bases in between. Germline V lookup: CDR1 MNHEY, CDR2 SMNVEV (reference sequence). The CDR3 runs to 15 residues. The CDR3 nucleotides are TGTGCCAGCAGTCCTTCCCGGGGACGCACAGATACGCAGTATTTT. Protein sequence: CASSPSRGRTDTQYF.

This clonotype was seen a few times. V gene TRBV6-5 combines with J gene TRBJ2-7; D not certain. The V gene's germline CDR1 is MNHEY and CDR2 SVGAGI. The CDR3 runs to 14 residues. V was trimmed by 2 bases and J by 3 bases, leaving 11 bases between them. CDR3: CASSYARLIYEQYF. In nucleotides, the CDR3 is TGTGCCAGCAGTTACGCCCGACTTATCTACGAGCAGTACTTC.

This clonotype showed up just a few times. The V and J genes are TRBV7-2 and TRBJ1-2, with 10 bases that match TRBD1. Germline lookup yields CDR1 SGHTA and CDR2 FQGNSA. CDR3 length: 14 residues. J lost 4 bases, V lost 5 bases, and 4 bases had no gene match. The CDR3 DNA is TGTGCCAGCAGCCCCGGACAGGGGGTCTATGGCTACACCTTC. Translation: CASSPGQGVYGYTF.